This T cell receptor beta chain derives from a study of CXCR3-negative and CXCR3-positive naive CD8 T cells. About this clonotype: Its cognate antigen is unknown.

Regarding the study as a whole: In both naive subsets diversity was comparably high, whereas memory CD8+ cells showed much lower diversity. Hydrophobicity was higher for TRB CDR3s found in CXCR3-positive naive cells than in CXCR3-negative naive cells. Both naive subsets, CXCR3-negative and CXCR3-positive, displayed similar TRBV-TRBJ usage, unlike memory cells. From TRB CDR3 properties, TCR strength was inferred; surface CD5 did not differ between naive subsets.

Through 5' RACE with UMI labels, the TRB cDNA libraries were prepared. TCRdb re-called the 5' RACE reads and shows each CDR3 protein once, DNA omitted. In total, the table holds about 130,000 distinct CDR3 sequences. This CDR3 region has 15 residues. Specimen: naive CXCR3- CD8+ T cells from blood. The subset: CD45RO-CCR7+CD27+CD95- naive CD8+ T cells lacking CXCR3 (TNR3-). The genes are TRBV12-3 or TRBV12-4 and TRBJ2-7; absent DNA, TCRdb's TRBD1 call cannot be checked. The source of this sequence is a human donor in good health. Some clones in this sample may be carry-over from other donors' samples. The chain's CDR3 is CASSQPGRASYEQYF.